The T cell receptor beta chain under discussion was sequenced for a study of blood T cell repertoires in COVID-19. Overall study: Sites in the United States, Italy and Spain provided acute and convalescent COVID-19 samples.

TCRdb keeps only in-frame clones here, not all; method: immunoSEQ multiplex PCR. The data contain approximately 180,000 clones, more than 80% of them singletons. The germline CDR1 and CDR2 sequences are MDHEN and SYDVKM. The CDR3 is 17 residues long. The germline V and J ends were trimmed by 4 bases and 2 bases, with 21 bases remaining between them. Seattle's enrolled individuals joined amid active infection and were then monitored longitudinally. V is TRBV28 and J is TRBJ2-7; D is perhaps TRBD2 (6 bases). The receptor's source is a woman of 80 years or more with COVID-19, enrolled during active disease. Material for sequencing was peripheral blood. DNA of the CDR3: TGTGCCAGCAGTTCCTTCCACATAGGAGGGTTTACCTACGAGCAGTACTTC. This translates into CASSSFHIGGFTYEQYF.